This T cell receptor (beta chain) was recorded in a study of Ad26.COV2.S vaccination and SARS-CoV-2 variants (dated by TCRdb to 2020 to 2022). At the level of the whole study: Donors in the vaccine arm were drawn from COV1001, a multicentre, randomized, double-blind, placebo-controlled phase I-IIa trial testing Ad26.COV2.S in healthy adults. Dosing of Ad26.COV2.S was intramuscular, at either 5x10^10 or 1x10^11 viral particles, delivered as one shot or as two shots spaced 56 days apart. TCRbeta repertoire sequencing served as the tool for gauging how specific and how broad the SARS-CoV-2-reactive T cell receptors were following Ad26.COV2.S vaccination. A total of about 30 samples were included in the TCR-sequenced set, comprising around 19 Ad26.COV2.S vaccine recipients, 5 placebo recipients and 8 SARS-CoV-2 convalescent individuals. Trial participants were randomized into five groups of five, in which low-dose or high-dose Ad26.COV2.S was given once or twice, or placebo was given on both occasions. Blinding of investigators to trial group allocation was maintained during experiments and outcome assessment.

TCRbeta CDR3 regions were sequenced with the immunoSEQ Assay. After extraction, genomic DNA underwent amplification by bias-controlled multiplex PCR, followed by high-throughput sequencing. From the authors' description of their analysis: Collapsing and filtering of sequences were performed to quantify the absolute abundance of each unique TCRbeta CDR3 region. T cell fraction was estimated by normalizing TCRbeta template counts to usable DNA, which was measured by amplifying reference genes present in all nucleated cells. Repertoire TCRs were annotated as SARS-CoV-2-specific by exact matching of V gene, CDR3 amino acid sequence and J gene to a known reactive TCR set. The reference SARS-CoV-2 TCR set came from MIRA and was filtered for enrichment in COVID-19-positive ImmuneCODE repertoires, removing public or cross-reactive TCRs. Drawing on the MIRA antigens, annotated TCRs were analysed further at the level of specific ORF or position within ORF. Depth was the summed frequency of annotated unique rearrangements, while breadth was defined as annotated unique rearrangements over total unique productive rearrangements. TCR breadth was compared between groups using two-sided Wilcoxon rank-sum tests. TCRdb provides this immuneACCESS table in a form limited to in-frame rearrangements. Some clones are lacking; in checked studies, under half of them reflect an unresolved V gene, and why the rest are absent is not known. The V and J calls and clone size were taken over from that table, and D and trimming were inferred from the DNA. This sample has about 350,000 clones in its table, and about nine tenths of those were observed once. The top ten constitute around 6.4% of the sample.

The CDR3 sequence holds 11 residues, the cysteine and phenylalanine included. Only the CDR3 portion is preserved as DNA: 33 bases, with reading frame beginning at the first base. V is cut by 7 bases and J by 4 bases, and the space between the germline ends is 10 bases. CDR1 SQVTM and CDR2 ANQGSEA are derived from the germline V gene. About this clone: Its cognate antigen has yet to be identified. No base quality values were provided; no much bigger clone lies one nucleotide off.

Findings and caveats that apply to the study as a whole: Higher spike-specific TCR breadth was observed in Ad26.COV2.S recipients than in placebo recipients (P = 0.0014). Non-spike TCR breadth was comparable between vaccine and placebo recipients, consistent with the vaccine containing only spike. Comparing responses between vaccine doses or regimens was not something the study was powered to do. The authors noted that the TCR breadth and depth analyses may have underestimated total T cell responses. After vaccination, spike-specific CD8+ and CD4+ T cell responses were reported to show substantial breadth.

The treatment or condition label on this specimen signifies: around 19 received Ad26.COV2.S at low or high dose, single or two shots; about 5 received placebo; per-sample allocation not given. Repertoires of vaccine and placebo recipients were sequenced from samples collected on day 63 after the first injection. Cohort 1b enrolled roughly 25 adults aged 18-55 years at a single site in Boston, USA, between 29 July and 7 August 2020. Ad26.COV2.S consisted of a replication-incompetent adenovirus type 26 vector by which a prefusion-stabilized SARS-CoV-2 spike protein from the original Wuhan strain was expressed.

The TCR comes from a person between 18 and 65 years old who received the Ad26.COV2.S COVID-19 vaccine or a placebo. The material sequenced was peripheral blood, taken in a trial of Ad26.COV2.S vaccine versus placebo. The chain is encoded by TRBV29-1 joined to TRBJ1-1; TRBD1 is possibly the D segment (5 matching bases). The CDR3 sequence is CSGFRATEAFF. The nucleotide sequence reads TGCAGCGGCTTCAGGGCCACTGAAGCTTTCTTT.